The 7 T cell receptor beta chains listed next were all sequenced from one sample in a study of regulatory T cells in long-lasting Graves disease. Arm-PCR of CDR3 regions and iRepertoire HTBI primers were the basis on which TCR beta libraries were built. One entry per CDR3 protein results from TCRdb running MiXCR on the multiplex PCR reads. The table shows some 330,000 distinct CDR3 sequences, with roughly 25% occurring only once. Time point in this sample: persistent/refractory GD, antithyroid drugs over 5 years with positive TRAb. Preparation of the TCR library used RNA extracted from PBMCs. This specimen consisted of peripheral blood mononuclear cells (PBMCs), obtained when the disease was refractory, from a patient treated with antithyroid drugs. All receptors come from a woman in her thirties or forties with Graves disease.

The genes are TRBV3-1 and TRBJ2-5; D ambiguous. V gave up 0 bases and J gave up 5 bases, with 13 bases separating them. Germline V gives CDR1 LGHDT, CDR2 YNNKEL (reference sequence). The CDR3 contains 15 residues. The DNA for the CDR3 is TGTGCCAGCAGCCAAGATATGGCCCTTGGGGAGACCCAGTACTTC. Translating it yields CASSQDMALGETQYF.

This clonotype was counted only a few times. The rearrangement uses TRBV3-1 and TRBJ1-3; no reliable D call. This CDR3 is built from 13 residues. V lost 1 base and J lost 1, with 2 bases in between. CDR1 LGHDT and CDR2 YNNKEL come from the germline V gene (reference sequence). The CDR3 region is CASSQGSGNTIYF. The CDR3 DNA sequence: TGTGCCAGCAGCCAAGGATCTGGAAACACCATATATTTT.

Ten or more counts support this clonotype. The CDR3 spells CASSLIYGSTEAFF. The CDR3 region has the DNA TGTGCCAGCAGCTTGATATATGGGAGCACTGAAGCTTTCTTT. The rearrangement joins TRBV7-2 to TRBJ1-1; no clear D gene. Germline-derived CDR1 and CDR2 are SGHTA and FQGNSA. The CDR3 length is 14 residues. V was cut by 3 bases and J by 4 bases, with 12 bases left in between.

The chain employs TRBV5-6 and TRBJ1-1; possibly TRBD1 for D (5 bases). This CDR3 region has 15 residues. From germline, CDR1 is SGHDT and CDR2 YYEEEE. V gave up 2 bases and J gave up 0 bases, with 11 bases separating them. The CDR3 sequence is CASSFGHLMNTEAFF. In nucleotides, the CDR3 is TGTGCCAGCAGCTTCGGACACCTCATGAACACTGAAGCTTTCTTT.

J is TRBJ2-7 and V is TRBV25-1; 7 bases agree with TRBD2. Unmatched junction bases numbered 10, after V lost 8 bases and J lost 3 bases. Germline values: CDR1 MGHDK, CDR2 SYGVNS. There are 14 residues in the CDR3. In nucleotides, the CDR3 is TGTGCCAGCTCATCCAGCGGGAAGAACTACGAGCAGTACTTC. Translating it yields CASSSSGKNYEQYF.

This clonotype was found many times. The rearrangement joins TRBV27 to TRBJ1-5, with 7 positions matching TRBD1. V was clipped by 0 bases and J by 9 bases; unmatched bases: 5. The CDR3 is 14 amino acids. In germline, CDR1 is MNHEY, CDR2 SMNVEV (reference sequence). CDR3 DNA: TGTGCCAGCAGTTTATCGGCAGGGGGGAGGCCCCAGCATTTT. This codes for CASSLSAGGRPQHF.

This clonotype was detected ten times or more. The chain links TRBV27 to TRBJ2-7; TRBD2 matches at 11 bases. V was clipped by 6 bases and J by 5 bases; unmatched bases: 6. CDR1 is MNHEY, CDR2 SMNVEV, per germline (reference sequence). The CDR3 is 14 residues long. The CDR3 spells CASRASGRRHEQYF. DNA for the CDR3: TGTGCCAGCAGGGCTAGCGGGAGGCGACACGAGCAGTACTTC.